These 17 T cell receptor beta chains came from one sample sequenced in a study of tumor-infiltrating lymphocytes in primary liver carcinoma. Germline DNA was also extracted, and blood RNA derived from unsorted whole blood. A constant-region primer served to make TCR beta cDNA from around 500 ng total RNA. Three-round nested multiplex PCR performed with slightly modified ARM-PCR produced the TCR beta libraries. The first two PCR rounds used TRBV1-TRBV30 primers with a Cbeta primer, 9 to 11 cycles each. TCRdb used MiXCR to reprocess the multiplex PCR reads, holding one entry per CDR3 protein. The profile shows 330,000 or so distinct CDR3 sequences, less than 65% of them singletons. Material for sequencing was peripheral blood. These receptors were collected from a man between 40 and 49 years old with primary liver carcinoma and hepatitis B virus infection.

This clonotype was counted at least ten times. The chain recombines TRBV6-5 with TRBJ1-3; D may be TRBD1 (5 bases). V dropped 2 bases and J dropped 8 bases, with 13 bases sitting between them. The CDR3 totals 14 residues. Looked up from germline, CDR1 is MNHEY and CDR2 is SVGAGI. This CDR3 is CASSYRGPRDTIYF. In DNA form, the CDR3 reads TGTGCCAGCAGTTACCGCGGACCCAGGGACACCATATATTTT.

As for this clonotype: A much larger clone differs by one base, so this may be a read error. The J gene is TRBJ1-2, the V gene TRBV6-5; D possibly corresponds to TRBD1 (5 bases). Trimming took off 7 bases at V and 0 bases at J, with 15 bases between the two ends. Germline V lookup: CDR1 MNHEY, CDR2 SVGAGI. The CDR3 has 15 amino acids. Here the CDR3 DNA reads TGTGCCAGCATCCCACTAGGGGTCTCTAACTATGGCTACACCTTC. Translation gives CASIPLGVSNYGYTF.

The sample holds a few counts of this clonotype. The chain has TRBV28 and TRBJ2-4, with 8 bases identical to TRBD2. The germline CDR1 and CDR2 sequences are MDHEN and SYDVKM. Trimming at V came to 8 bases and at J to 0 bases, leaving 12 bases not matched to a gene. This CDR3 has 17 amino acids. The CDR3 spells CASGTIAGGSAKNIQYF. The DNA of the CDR3 is TGTGCCAGCGGCACAATTGCGGGAGGTTCAGCCAAAAACATTCAGTACTTC.

This clonotype was recorded at least ten times. The CDR3 sequence is CSVGPGQETQYF. The CDR3 nucleotides read TGCAGCGTCGGCCCGGGTCAAGAGACCCAGTACTTC. The chain carries TRBV29-1 and TRBJ2-5; D remains ambiguous. With 6 bases removed from V and 2 bases from J, the gap between germline ends came to 10 bases. Germline CDR1 is SQVTM and CDR2 is ANQGSEA. The CDR3 consists of 12 residues.

The sample holds a few counts of this clonotype. The junction and the germline gene differ at one end; a read error may be behind it. J is TRBJ1-4 and V is TRBV6-1; 7 bases fit TRBD1. The CDR3 runs 15 residues. Germline assignment: CDR1 MNHNS and CDR2 SASEGT. Here the CDR3 DNA reads TGTGCCAGCAGCGAAGGGACAGTAATGAATGAAAAACTGTTTTTT. Protein: CASSEGTVMNEKLFF.

Worth noting for this clonotype: The junction and the germline gene differ at one end; a read error may be behind it. This chain joins TRBV12-3 or TRBV12-4 and TRBJ2-2; D unclear. The CDR3 contains 17 residues. DNA of the CDR3: TGTGCCAGCACTTTAAACTACCCGGACGCGAACACCGGGGAGCTGTTTTTT. This gives the protein CASTLNYPDANTGELFF.

This clonotype has just one count. The junction differs from germline at one of its ends, possibly a read error. The chain employs TRBV11-2 and TRBJ2-3; a possible D gene is TRBD2 (6 bases). The CDR3 is 15 residues long. Germline V gene data show CDR1 as SGHAT and CDR2 as FQNNGV. In DNA, the CDR3 is TGTGCCAACAGCCCACTAGCTGGAGGTTACCATGAGCAGTATTTT. Translation: CANSPLAGGYHEQYF.

The chain links TRBV6-5 to TRBJ1-1; D uncertain. Trimming pared 2 bases from V and 8 bases from J, leaving 12 bases between. This CDR3 comprises 13 residues. The germline CDR1 and CDR2 sequences are MNHEY and SVGAGI. The CDR3 bases are TGTGCCAGCAGTTACCGGGCATCTGGGGAAGCTTTCTTT. It encodes CASSYRASGEAFF.

A word on this clonotype: A much larger clone sits a single nucleotide away, making a read error possible. The chain uses TRBV30 and TRBJ1-5; 7 nucleotides agree with TRBD1. CDR3 length equals 13 residues. The germline CDR1 and CDR2 sequences are GTSNPN and SVGIG (reference sequence). Germline trimming cut 1 base from V and 7 bases from J; bases unmatched to any gene: 4. CDR3 amino acids: CAWSARGQQPQHF. The CDR3 bases are TGTGCCTGGAGTGCACGGGGACAGCAGCCCCAGCATTTT. The complete variable domain, with remaining parts taken from reference TRBV30 and TRBJ1-5, reads SQTIHQWPATLVQPVGSPLSLECTVEGTSNPNLYWYRQAAGRGLQLLFYSVGIGQISSEVPQNLSASRPQDRQFILSSKKLLLSDSGFYLCAWSARGQQPQHFGDGTRLSIL.

This clonotype appeared a single time. One end of the junction varies from germline; a read error may be responsible. The chain recombines TRBV28 with TRBJ1-1, with D possibly TRBD1 on 6 matching bases. Germline V CDR1 and CDR2: MDHEN, SYDVKM. CDR3 length: 15 amino acids. The CDR3 DNA follows: TGTGCCAGCAGCCCGCAGTCCCGGGACATGTCTGATGCTTTCTTT. Translated, it gives CASSPQSRDMSDAFF.

As regards this clonotype: As the CDR3 is not closed by the conserved phenylalanine or tryptophan, this likely results from a read error. The chain employs TRBV11-2 and TRBJ2-7; 8 positions match TRBD2. CDR1 and CDR2 (germline): SGHAT, FQNNGV. CDR3 size: 16 residues. Trimming at V came to 5 bases and at J to 2 bases, leaving 11 bases not matched to a gene. CDR3 region: CASSVLAALNAYEQYL. DNA of the CDR3: TGTGCCAGCAGCGTACTAGCGGCTTTAAACGCCTACGAGCAGTACTTA.

This clonotype was counted ten times or more. J is TRBJ1-1 and V is TRBV6-6, with 8 bases aligning to TRBD1. The CDR3 length is 14 residues. Germline values: CDR1 MNHNY, CDR2 SVGAGI (reference sequence). V gave up 6 bases and J gave up 11 bases; unmatched junction bases: 14. The CDR3 coding sequence is TGTGCCAGCAGCCTAACAATCGGGACAGGTCATGCTTTCTTT. Its protein is CASSLTIGTGHAFF.

Details on this clonotype: Mismatch with germline at one junction end may stem from a read error. The chain has TRBV6-2 or TRBV6-3 and TRBJ2-5; D is uncertain. Germline lookup yields CDR1 MNHEY and CDR2 SVGEGT. CDR3 length: 16 amino acids. Here the CDR3 reads CAGSRLYGSRGETQYF. Written as DNA, the CDR3 is TGTGCCGGCAGTCGGTTATACGGCTCTAGAGGAGAGACCCAGTACTTC.

This clonotype came up many times. The rearrangement joins TRBV7-9 to TRBJ2-3, with 8 bases that match TRBD1. The germline gives CDR1 SEHNR, CDR2 FQNEAQ (reference sequence). Trimming removed 5 bases from V and 6 bases from J; junction bases left unmatched: 7. CDR3 length: 14 amino acids. CDR3 region: CASSDRDRRDTQYF. For the CDR3, the DNA is TGTGCCAGCAGCGACCGGGACAGGCGTGATACGCAGTATTTT.

At least ten counts were recorded for this clonotype. The chain uses TRBV29-1 and TRBJ2-2, with D perhaps matching TRBD2 (6 bases). V dropped 7 bases and J dropped 4 bases, with 13 bases sitting between them. This CDR3 is built from 13 residues. Germline V gives CDR1 SQVTM, CDR2 ANQGSEA. Written as DNA, the CDR3 is TGCAGCGCGTCGGTCGGGGGCACCGGGGAGCTGTTTTTT. Protein product: CSASVGGTGELFF.

As concerns this clonotype: A read error may produce the germline difference seen at one junction end. The chain is built from TRBV6-6 and TRBJ2-3; D gene uncertain. The CDR3 extends over 14 amino acids. CDR1 MNHNY and CDR2 SVGAGI come from the germline V gene (reference sequence). Here the CDR3 DNA reads TGTGCCAGCAGCCCGACATTGAGCACAAATACGCAGTATTTT. Protein: CASSPTLSTNTQYF.

This clonotype has ten or more counts. The rearrangement links TRBV11-2 to TRBJ2-4, with 7 bases identical to TRBD1. V trimming: 5 bases; J trimming: 8 bases; junction bases outside the gene matches: 9. The CDR3 consists of 14 residues. Germline CDR1 is SGHAT and CDR2 is FQNNGV. Here the CDR3 reads CASSPPGGDHIQYF. The DNA for the CDR3 is TGTGCCAGCAGCCCTCCAGGGGGTGATCACATTCAGTACTTC.